A single sample gave rise to the 17 T cell receptor beta chains below, sequenced in a study of blood T cell repertoires in COVID-19. Sequencing was performed with immunoSEQ multiplex PCR; in TCRdb, only in-frame clones are kept and a portion is missing. The data show 200,000 to 250,000 clones, about 90% seen once. The source material was peripheral blood. Receptors originate from a woman in her fifties or sixties with acute or convalescent COVID-19.

The chain carries TRBV10-3 and TRBJ2-5, with 13 bases aligning to TRBD2. Trimming cost V 4 bases and J 2 bases; bases outside gene matches: 4. Per the germline V gene, CDR1 is ENHRY and CDR2 is SYGVKD. The CDR3 loop spans 16 amino acids. CDR3 nucleotides: TGTGCCATCAGTGTACCGGGACTAGCGGGACAAGAGACCCAGTACTTC. Protein sequence: CAISVPGLAGQETQYF.

The chain has TRBV5-6 and TRBJ2-1, with a possible D match to TRBD2 (5 bases). CDR1 is SGHDT and CDR2 is YYEEEE in the germline V gene. The CDR3 sequence is 17 residues long. Deletions cut 4 bases from V and 3 bases from J, with 20 bases between. CDR3 sequence (DNA): TGTGCCAGCAGCGAGGTGGGAGCGGAGAGGTACTACAATGAGCAGTTCTTC. Amino acid sequence: CASSEVGAERYYNEQFF.

The chain joins TRBV3-1 (or the pseudogene TRBV3-2) to TRBJ1-5; maybe TRBD1 (6 bases). This CDR3 comprises 13 residues. V lost 6 bases, J lost 5 bases, and 11 bases lay in between. The germline gives CDR1 LGHDT, CDR2 YNNKEL (reference sequence). This chain's CDR3 is CASSWDKHQPQHF. The DNA for the CDR3 is TGTGCCAGCAGTTGGGACAAGCATCAGCCCCAGCATTTT.

In this sample, this clone turned up once. The CDR3 protein is CASSLADRHTEAFF. The DNA of the CDR3 is TGTGCCAGCAGCTTGGCCGACAGACACACTGAAGCTTTCTTT. The J gene is TRBJ1-1, the V gene TRBV5-4, with TRBD1 as a possible D gene (5 bases). There are 14 residues in the CDR3. The germline V gene encodes CDR1 SGHNT and CDR2 YYREEE (reference sequence). Trimming pared 0 bases from V and 3 bases from J, leaving 9 bases between.

This chain connects TRBV30 to TRBJ1-4; D gene ambiguous. With 1 base removed from V and 7 bases from J, the gap between germline ends came to 13 bases. The CDR3 is 14 residues long. In germline, CDR1 is GTSNPN, CDR2 SVGIG (reference sequence). The CDR3 region has the DNA TGTGCCTGGAGTGGGGAGGGAAGGCGTGAAAAACTGTTTTTT. As protein: CAWSGEGRREKLFF.

This chain joins TRBV30 and TRBJ1-4; D uncertain. Per the germline V gene, CDR1 is GTSNPN and CDR2 is SVGIG (reference sequence). The length of the CDR3 is 13 residues. V was clipped by 0 bases and J by 8 bases, with 10 bases between them. In nucleotides, the CDR3 is TGTGCCTGGAGTGTCAGTACCGGGGAAAAACTGTTTTTT. It codes for CAWSVSTGEKLFF.

About this clone itself: Other DNA variants within this sample encode the same CDR3. The rearrangement joins TRBV5-4 to TRBJ2-7; 9 bases match TRBD1. This CDR3 region has 15 residues. The junction had 3 bases not matched to a gene; V was cut back by 2 bases and J by 0 bases. Germline V gives CDR1 SGHNT, CDR2 YYREEE (reference sequence). The CDR3 bases are TGTGCCAGCAGCTTAGGGACAGGGAGCTCCTACGAGCAGTACTTC. This codes for CASSLGTGSSYEQYF.

J is TRBJ1-5 and V is TRBV18; D remains unclear. Germline values: CDR1 KGHSH, CDR2 LQKENI. The CDR3 runs 16 residues. The V end lost 3 bases, the J end lost 8 bases, and 20 bases lay between the germline ends. CDR3 sequence: CASSPSRRPIGEPQHF. The CDR3, as DNA: TGTGCCAGCTCACCTAGCCGTAGGCCCATCGGGGAGCCCCAGCATTTT.

The J gene is TRBJ2-1, the V gene TRBV13; 10 bases map to TRBD2. Per the germline V gene, CDR1 is PRHDT and CDR2 is FYEKMQ (reference sequence). The J segment lost 7 bases and the V segment lost 5 bases, leaving 8 bases of the junction unmatched. The CDR3 spans 15 residues. In DNA, the CDR3 is TGTGCCAGCAGCAGAGTAGCGGGGGGCAATAATGAGCAGTTCTTC. Protein product: CASSRVAGGNNEQFF.

This clone was recorded once. The rearrangement joins TRBV2 to TRBJ1-4; 8 nucleotides match TRBD1. The V gene end was trimmed by 7 bases and the J gene end by 2 bases; junction bases not matched to a gene: 9. This CDR3 contains 16 residues. Looked up from germline, CDR1 is SNHLY and CDR2 is FYNNEI. CDR3 sequence (DNA): TGTGCCAGCACTATAGGACAGGGAGGGACTAATGAAAAACTGTTTTTT. Amino acid sequence: CASTIGQGGTNEKLFF. Together with reference TRBV2 and TRBJ1-4, the CDR3 gives the full variable domain: EPEVTQTPSHQVTQMGQEVILRCVPISNHLYFYWYRQILGQKVEFLVSFYNNEISEKSEIFDDQFSVERPDGSNFTLKIRSTKLEDSAMYFCASTIGQGGTNEKLFFGSGTQLSVL.

This chain uses TRBV6-2 or TRBV6-3 with TRBJ2-4; 12 nucleotides agree with TRBD2. V dropped 2 bases and J dropped 6; count of bases not matched to a gene: 2. The germline V gene encodes CDR1 MNHEY and CDR2 SVGEGT. The CDR3 is 15 amino acids. CDR3 DNA: TGTGCCAGCAGTTACGGGGGACTAGCGGGAAACATTCAGTACTTC. This sequence encodes CASSYGGLAGNIQYF.

The chain carries TRBV6-2 or TRBV6-3 and TRBJ2-3; 15 positions agree with TRBD2. With V trimmed by 5 bases and J by 4 bases, 1 base remained unmatched. CDR3 length: 15 amino acids. Germline values: CDR1 MNHEY, CDR2 SVGEGT. The CDR3 DNA follows: TGTGCCAGCAGTGGGACTAGCGGGGGGTCAGATACGCAGTATTTT. Translation gives CASSGTSGGSDTQYF.

Only a few counts were recorded for this clone. The chain employs TRBV9 and TRBJ1-2; D gene uncertain. Germline loops: CDR1 SGDLS, CDR2 YYNGEE. Trimming left V 3 bases short and J 4 bases short, with 7 bases between. The CDR3 covers 12 residues. The CDR3 is CASSDSFYGYTF. CDR3 DNA: TGTGCCAGCAGCGACAGCTTCTATGGCTACACCTTC.

V gene TRBV19 combines with J gene TRBJ2-2; possibly TRBD1 for D (5 bases). This CDR3 has 15 amino acids. V was clipped by 5 bases and J by 4 bases, with 14 bases between them. Germline CDR1 and CDR2: LNHDA and SQIVND (reference sequence). CDR3 sequence reads: CASSPQGSFTGELFF. The CDR3 region has the DNA TGTGCCAGTAGTCCCCAGGGATCGTTCACCGGGGAGCTGTTTTTT.

The V and J genes are TRBV24-1 and TRBJ1-5; a possible D gene is TRBD1 (5 bases). Trimming shortened V by 9 bases and J by 1 base, and 18 bases separated the two germline ends. The CDR3 is 16 residues long. CDR1 is KGHDR and CDR2 is SFDVKD in the germline V gene. For the CDR3, the DNA is TGTGCCACCCAGGTCAGGGCTGGAGAGAGCAATCAGCCCCAGCATTTT. It encodes CATQVRAGESNQPQHF.

The J gene is TRBJ2-3, the V gene TRBV5-1; possible D gene TRBD1, 5 bases. The germline V and J ends were trimmed by 5 bases and 0 bases, with 13 bases remaining between them. Germline V lookup: CDR1 SGHRS, CDR2 YFSETQ. CDR3 length equals 15 residues. CDR3 sequence (DNA): TGCGCCAGCAGTGAAGGGGCGCTTAGCACAGATACGCAGTATTTT. Its protein is CASSEGALSTDTQYF.

The chain couples TRBV29-1 to TRBJ1-4, with TRBD1 matching over 9 bases. The germline V gene encodes CDR1 SQVTM and CDR2 ANQGSEA. The trim removed 5 bases at V and 3 bases at J, leaving 7 bases unmatched. This CDR3 has 15 residues. CDR3 in DNA: TGCAGCGTTAAGGGGGGACAGGGAGCTAATGAAAAACTGTTTTTT. It is translated as CSVKGGQGANEKLFF.